In its sample, the clone carrying this T cell receptor beta chain was seen once. Its antigen is as yet unknown. Terminally differentiated effector memory CD45RA+ cells were excluded by CCR7 positive selection of CD45RO-negative cells. This sample is part of a study of shared clonotypes between healthy human individuals. Study overall: Donors had three CD4 naive, three CD4 memory, two CD8 naive and one CD8 memory plate apiece.

The junction had 18 bases not matched to a gene; V was cut back by 6 bases and J by 5 bases. The CDR3 extends over 17 amino acids. Germline V gene data show CDR1 as SNHLY and CDR2 as FYNNEI. It was at deep level that the assay was run. Generated by immunoSEQ multiplex PCR, the TCRdb table keeps only in-frame clones and is missing some. Of approximately 720,000 clones listed, about 91% were seen once; the top ten hold about 24%. Findings and limits, study-wide: Generation probabilities of non-shared clonotypes were lower (relative to those shared by all four donors).

The sequencing sample was made of naive CD8+ T cells sorted from blood. The V gene is TRBV2, the J gene TRBJ2-5; 7 bases line up with TRBD1. This TCR was recovered from a man aged 25-40 years in good health. The CDR3 DNA sequence: TGTGCCAGCAGGACCCCTGTAGGGCAGGGGGAATGGGAGACCCAGTACTTC. It specifies CASRTPVGQGEWETQYF.